This entry lists 20 T cell receptor beta chains sequenced from one sample in a study of cytomegalovirus exposure and HLA in healthy donors. Amplification used 60 Vbeta primers and 13 Jbeta primers. Method: immunoSEQ multiplex PCR; TCRdb's copy keeps in-frame clones and lacks some. The sample has over 100,000 clones, approximately 75% seen once. The sample comprised PBMCs. Receptor source: a male donor in good health and CMV-seronegative.

V is TRBV29-1 and J is TRBJ2-5, with 11 bases that match TRBD2. The CDR3 totals 13 residues. J was trimmed by 2 bases and V by 7 bases; bases with no gene match: 3. The germline V gene has CDR1 SQVTM and CDR2 ANQGSEA. DNA of the CDR3: TGCAGCGGACTAGCGGGGAAACAAGAGACCCAGTACTTC. Its protein is CSGLAGKQETQYF.

V usage is TRBV15 and J usage is TRBJ1-3; D unclear. V lost 3 bases, J lost 0 bases, and 9 bases lay in between. Germline V CDR1 and CDR2: LNHNV, YYDKDF (reference sequence). The CDR3 extends over 15 amino acids. The CDR3 loop reads CATSRRGGSGNTIYF. CDR3 DNA sequence: TGTGCCACCAGCAGGAGAGGCGGCTCTGGAAACACCATATATTTT. The whole variable domain, remainder taken from reference TRBV15 and TRBJ1-3, is DAMVIQNPRYQVTQFGKPVTLSCSQTLNHNVMYWYQQKSSQAPKLLFHYYDKDFNNEADTPDNFQSRRPNTSFCFLDIRSPGLGDTAMYLCATSRRGGSGNTIYFGEGSWLTVV.

The V gene is TRBV6-5, the J gene TRBJ2-1, with 7 nucleotides matching TRBD2. Germline V gene sequence: CDR1 MNHEY, CDR2 SVGAGI. CDR3 length equals 15 residues. J was trimmed by 5 bases and V by 2 bases; bases with no gene match: 6. CDR3 nucleotides: TGTGCCAGCAGTTACGCGGCTAGCGGTCACAATGAGCAGTTCTTC. The encoded protein is CASSYAASGHNEQFF.

This clone was seen just once. The rearrangement joins TRBV7-2 to TRBJ2-3; a weak D match, TRBD1 (6 bases). The CDR3 is 13 residues long. With 6 bases removed from V and 7 bases from J, the gap between germline ends came to 14 bases. Germline V gives CDR1 SGHTA, CDR2 FQGNSA. For the CDR3, the DNA is TGTGCCAGCAGGAAGGGGGATAGATATACGCAGTATTTT. Encoded protein: CASRKGDRYTQYF.

The chain has TRBV7-2 and TRBJ2-3; 9 nucleotides align to TRBD2. Germline V gives CDR1 SGHTA, CDR2 FQGNSA. The CDR3 covers 15 residues. V gave up 1 base and J gave up 4 bases; unmatched junction bases: 3. The CDR3 nucleotides read TGTGCCAGCAGCTTAGGGGGGACTAGCTCAGATACGCAGTATTTT. Translating gives CASSLGGTSSDTQYF.

The V and J genes are TRBV2 and TRBJ2-3; TRBD2 matches 12 bases. CDR3 length: 16 amino acids. The J segment lost 4 bases and the V segment lost 2 bases, leaving 4 bases of the junction unmatched. Germline assignment: CDR1 SNHLY and CDR2 FYNNEI. The CDR3 region is CASSESLAGGSDTQYF. CDR3 in DNA: TGTGCCAGCAGTGAATCCCTAGCGGGGGGGTCAGATACGCAGTATTTT.

This clone appeared a single time. The rearrangement joins TRBV25-1 to TRBJ1-1; 9 bases map to TRBD1. Germline lookup yields CDR1 MGHDK and CDR2 SYGVNS. V lost 4 bases, J lost 3 bases, and 3 bases stayed unmatched. This CDR3 spans 14 amino acids. For the CDR3, the DNA is TGTGCCAGCAGTGCGACAGGGGGATACACTGAAGCTTTCTTT. Amino acids: CASSATGGYTEAFF.

This rearrangement joins TRBV13 to TRBJ1-4, with unresolved D. V was pared by 0 bases and J by 3 bases, with 8 bases between. Germline V lookup: CDR1 PRHDT, CDR2 FYEKMQ (reference sequence). This CDR3 contains 15 residues. This chain's CDR3 is CASSLGAGPNEKLFF. The DNA for the CDR3 is TGTGCCAGCAGCTTAGGGGCAGGTCCTAATGAAAAACTGTTTTTT.

V usage is TRBV13 and J usage is TRBJ2-3, with 8 positions matching TRBD1. This CDR3 has 16 amino acids. After removal of 2 bases from V and 2 bases from J, the junction contained 6 bases not matched to a gene. The germline gives CDR1 PRHDT, CDR2 FYEKMQ (reference sequence). CDR3 residues: CASSLSTGGFTDTQYF. The CDR3 bases are TGTGCCAGCAGCTTAAGTACAGGGGGGTTCACAGATACGCAGTATTTT.

J is TRBJ1-5 and V is TRBV6-5; D is unclear. CDR3 length: 14 residues. V lost 10 bases and J lost 0, with 13 bases in between. Germline V gene lookup returns CDR1 MNHEY and CDR2 SVGAGI. In DNA form, the CDR3 reads TGTGCCACACGGAGAGGGTATAGCAATCAGCCCCAGCATTTT. The encoded protein is CATRRGYSNQPQHF.

This clone appeared a single time. The V gene is TRBV6-4, the J gene TRBJ1-4; tentatively, D is TRBD1 (6 bases). With 6 bases removed from V and 2 bases from J, the gap between germline ends came to 7 bases. CDR1 is MRHNA and CDR2 is SNTAGT in the germline V gene. The CDR3 consists of 13 residues. The CDR3: CASRGGTNEKLFF. In nucleotides, the CDR3 is TGTGCCAGCAGAGGGGGTACTAATGAAAAACTGTTTTTT.

The chain carries TRBV5-4 and TRBJ2-5; 9 bases fit TRBD1. The germline gives CDR1 SGHNT, CDR2 YYREEE (reference sequence). The CDR3 is 16 residues long. Trimming took 4 bases from V and 2 from J; bases not matched to a gene: 9. This CDR3 is CASSQSDRGYQETQYF. CDR3 DNA: TGTGCCAGCAGCCAGTCGGACAGGGGTTATCAAGAGACCCAGTACTTC.

This rearrangement joins TRBV11-1 to TRBJ1-3; no clear D. Trimming took 2 bases from V and 0 from J, leaving 5 bases between them. Germline-derived CDR1 and CDR2 are SGHAT and FQDESV (reference sequence). The CDR3 runs to 14 residues. CDR3 coding DNA: TGTGCCAGCAGCTTATACAACTCTGGAAACACCATATATTTT. It specifies CASSLYNSGNTIYF.

This clone was observed a few times. V is TRBV30 and J is TRBJ2-5; perhaps TRBD1 as D (5 bases). The germline V and J ends were trimmed by 4 bases and 5 bases, with 17 bases remaining between them. CDR1 and CDR2 from the germline V gene are GTSNPN and SVGIG (reference sequence). The CDR3 sequence is 14 residues long. CDR3: CAWTPKGAVETQYF. For the CDR3, the DNA is TGTGCCTGGACCCCAAAAGGGGCGGTGGAGACCCAGTACTTC.

The CDR3 DNA follows: TGTGCCAGCAGCCATTCGGGGACTAACACTGAAGCTTTCTTT. Protein product: CASSHSGTNTEAFF. The V gene is TRBV4-2, the J gene TRBJ1-1; D might be TRBD1 (5 bases). V lost 3 bases and J lost 2, with 10 bases in between. CDR3 length equals 14 residues. The germline CDR1 and CDR2 sequences are LGHNA and YNFKEQ.

The genes are TRBV18 and TRBJ2-3; D possibly corresponds to TRBD2 (5 bases). Trimming took off 3 bases at V and 0 bases at J, with 10 bases between the two ends. Germline CDR1 reads KGHSH; CDR2 reads LQKENI. The CDR3 sequence is 15 residues long. Here the CDR3 reads CASSPGRTSTDTQYF. CDR3 bases: TGTGCCAGCTCACCCGGTCGGACTAGCACAGATACGCAGTATTTT.

This clone has a handful of counts. The gene calls are TRBV29-1 and TRBJ1-1; D unclear. The CDR3 is 13 amino acids. Germline V gene sequence: CDR1 SQVTM, CDR2 ANQGSEA. V lost 1 base and J 4 bases, leaving 10 bases between the germline ends. The CDR3 reads CSVEGLGSTEAFF. DNA of the CDR3: TGCAGCGTTGAAGGGTTGGGGAGCACTGAAGCTTTCTTT.

The genes are TRBV7-2 and TRBJ1-1, with 7 bases lining up with TRBD1. This CDR3 is built from 15 residues. Germline V gene sequence: CDR1 SGHTA, CDR2 FQGNSA. Losses at the gene ends were 2 bases for V and 7 bases for J; bases not matched to a gene: 10. CDR3 DNA: TGTGCCAGCAGCTTATTCCGGGACAGCTCCTTTGAAGCTTTCTTT. It is translated as CASSLFRDSSFEAFF.

The CDR3 DNA follows: TGTGCCAGCAGTGCTAGCGGGGGTATGGATGAGCAGTTCTTC. Translating gives CASSASGGMDEQFF. The chain recombines TRBV6-4 with TRBJ2-1; 10 nucleotides align to TRBD2. The CDR3 spans 14 residues. The germline V gene encodes CDR1 MRHNA and CDR2 SNTAGT. The junction had 5 bases not matched to a gene; V was cut back by 4 bases and J by 8 bases.

The chain combines TRBV7-2 with TRBJ2-5, with D possibly matching TRBD1 (6 bases). The CDR3 is 16 amino acids. The germline CDR1 and CDR2 sequences are SGHTA and FQGNSA. The ends were cut back, 1 base at V and 2 bases at J, with 14 bases in the middle. The CDR3 DNA sequence: TGTGCCAGCAGCTTAGATCTCAGGACAGCGCAAGAGACCCAGTACTTC. This codes for CASSLDLRTAQETQYF.